This T cell receptor beta chain was captured in a study of blood T cell repertoires in COVID-19. About the research overall: The United States, Italy and Spain supplied acute and convalescent COVID-19 samples. In each case, the material was cDNA or gDNA derived from T cells, B-cell-depleted T cells, or PBMCs.

Germline V CDR1 and CDR2: SGHNT, YYREEE (reference sequence). The CDR3 has 15 amino acids. The J segment lost 5 bases and the V segment lost 3 bases, leaving 10 bases of the junction unmatched. As originally analysed: Reference gene primer amplification gave estimated nucleated cell counts. The protocol was immunoSEQ multiplex PCR, while the TCRdb copy is restricted to in-frame clones and leaves out a portion. V and J calls plus clone size are reproduced from that table; the DNA served to infer D and trimming. Of fewer than 600,000 clones detected, about 91% appear once; the ten largest clones hold over 0.7%. While infection was still active, Seattle patients were enrolled and then followed longitudinally.

Sequenced input: peripheral blood. This sequence was found in a man between 18 and 29 years old with COVID-19, enrolled during active disease. This chain joins TRBV5-4 and TRBJ2-5; 7 bases are a match to TRBD1. The CDR3 here is CASSSDRAYGETQYF. CDR3 nucleotide sequence: TGTGCCAGCAGCTCCGACAGGGCGTACGGGGAGACCCAGTACTTC.